This T cell receptor beta chain was observed in a study of cytomegalovirus exposure and HLA in healthy donors. The donors were part of the validation cohort, which consisted of some 120 subjects and was separate from the first cohort of several hundred subjects. With regard to this clone: Antigen: not known.

Per germline, CDR1 SGHRS and CDR2 YFSETQ. The V end was cut by 0 bases, the J end by 5 bases, with 4 bases between. The CDR3 contains 12 residues. Study-level findings and limits: The classifier, whose performance was assessed in both the original and validation cohorts, reportedly diagnosed cytomegalovirus status with high specificity and sensitivity. Subsequent analysis of the 120 or so validation repertoires found a tendency for first-cohort TCR clusters to co-occur.

Clones were read by immunoSEQ multiplex PCR, and TCRdb kept only the in-frame ones, dropping some. The sample includes tens of thousands of clones, roughly 95% of them seen just once. The sample taken for sequencing was PBMCs. The source is a man between 18 and 35 years old in good health and CMV-seronegative. This sequence joins TRBV5-1 and TRBJ2-3, with unresolved D. The CDR3 DNA reads TGCGCCAGCAGCTTGGTCGGAGATACGCAGTATTTT. Translation gives CASSLVGDTQYF.